Each of the 28 T cell receptor beta chains below was sequenced from the same sample in a study of shared clonotypes between healthy human individuals. Some clones are missing from TCRdb's copy, which holds only in-frame ones; the method was immunoSEQ multiplex PCR. Among about 600,000 clones listed, around 97% were seen once. The sequencing sample was made of naive CD4+ T cells sorted from blood. Subset meaning: CD45RA+ positively selected. Receptors originate from a woman in her 30s in good health.

The genes are TRBV15 and TRBJ2-2; unclear D gene. Germline CDR1 and CDR2: LNHNV and YYDKDF (reference sequence). The CDR3 contains 16 residues. Trimming shortened V by 0 bases and J by 2 bases, and 10 bases separated the two germline ends. The DNA of the CDR3 is TGTGCCACCAGCAGAGAGTCGGCTGGAAACACCGGGGAGCTGTTTTTT. Translating it yields CATSRESAGNTGELFF.

The chain recombines TRBV28 with TRBJ2-2; unclear D gene. The CDR3 is 12 amino acids. V lost 3 bases and J lost 4, with 3 bases in between. CDR1 and CDR2 from the germline V gene are MDHEN and SYDVKM. In nucleotides, the CDR3 is TGTGCCAGCAGTTTTGGCACCGGGGAGCTGTTTTTT. Its translation is CASSFGTGELFF. Based on the CDR3 plus reference TRBV28 and TRBJ2-2, the full variable domain is DVKVTQSSRYLVKRTGEKVFLECVQDMDHENMFWYRQDPGLGLRLIYFSYDVKMKEKGDIPEGYSVSREKKERFSLILESASTNQTSMYLCASSFGTGELFFGEGSRLTVL.

The gene calls are TRBV19 and TRBJ2-7, with D tentatively TRBD1 (6 bases). The V gene lost 5 bases and the J gene lost 6 bases, with 11 bases spanning the gap. The CDR3 spans 12 residues. The germline V gene encodes CDR1 LNHDA and CDR2 SQIVND (reference sequence). The CDR3 nucleotides read TGTGCCAGTAGTTACAGGGATGGCGAGCAGTACTTC. It yields the protein CASSYRDGEQYF.

In nucleotides, the CDR3 is TGTGCCAGCACCCAGGGGCAGGGACCCTACAATGAGCAGTTCTTC. Its translation is CASTQGQGPYNEQFF. The J gene is TRBJ2-1, the V gene TRBV7-2; weak D call: TRBD1 (6 bases). Germline V gene sequence: CDR1 SGHTA, CDR2 FQGNSA. This CDR3 is built from 15 residues. Trimming removed 7 bases from V and 2 bases from J, with 15 bases in between.

This chain's CDR3 is CASSLASSGHYNEQFF. The CDR3 nucleotides read TGTGCCAGCAGCTTGGCGTCTAGCGGACACTACAATGAGCAGTTCTTC. The chain links TRBV5-4 to TRBJ2-1; TRBD2 matches 7 bases. This CDR3 has 16 residues. Germline CDR1 SGHNT, CDR2 YYREEE (reference sequence). V lost 0 bases to trimming and J lost 3 bases; unmatched junction nucleotides: 6.

The chain is built from TRBV19 and TRBJ1-2, with 8 positions matching TRBD1. Looked up from germline, CDR1 is LNHDA and CDR2 is SQIVND (reference sequence). J lost 3 bases, V lost 5 bases, and 5 bases had no gene match. This CDR3 is 14 amino acids long. The CDR3 loop reads CASSDWTGHYGYTF. The CDR3 region has the DNA TGTGCCAGTAGTGATTGGACAGGGCACTATGGCTACACCTTC.

The chain has TRBV6-6 and TRBJ1-2, with D unresolved. Looked up from germline, CDR1 is MNHNY and CDR2 is SVGAGI (reference sequence). The CDR3 consists of 13 residues. V shed 2 bases and J shed 4 bases, with 8 bases lying between them. In DNA, the CDR3 is TGTGCCAGCAGTTACACGGGGTCCTATGGCTACACCTTC. It codes for CASSYTGSYGYTF.

The sample holds a few counts of this clone. This chain uses TRBV27 with TRBJ1-2; D unclear. This CDR3 is built from 14 residues. Per germline, CDR1 MNHEY and CDR2 SMNVEV (reference sequence). Trimming cost V 0 bases and J 8 bases, with 13 bases left between them. DNA for the CDR3: TGTGCCAGCAGTTTATCGTATCAGTCGAAAGGCTACACCTTC. Translation gives CASSLSYQSKGYTF.

The J gene is TRBJ2-7, the V gene TRBV7-2; no definite D call. CDR1 is SGHTA and CDR2 is FQGNSA in the germline V gene. Trimming left V 5 bases short and J 3 bases short, with 11 bases between. This CDR3 comprises 13 residues. The chain's CDR3 is CASSPFGLYEQYF. The DNA of the CDR3 is TGTGCCAGCAGCCCATTTGGCCTCTACGAGCAGTACTTC.

V gene TRBV9 combines with J gene TRBJ2-1; 8 bases align to TRBD2. The CDR3 has 17 residues. Germline CDR1 reads SGDLS; CDR2 reads YYNGEE. Trimming at V came to 1 base and at J to 1 base, leaving 7 bases not matched to a gene. The CDR3, as DNA: TGTGCCAGCAGCGTATCTACTAGCGGAGATTCCTACAATGAGCAGTTCTTC. As protein: CASSVSTSGDSYNEQFF.

The chain recombines TRBV10-1 with TRBJ2-7; D possibly corresponds to TRBD2 (5 bases). The V gene's germline CDR1 is WNHNN and CDR2 SYGVQD (reference sequence). V was trimmed by 0 bases and J by 3 bases, leaving 15 bases between them. The CDR3 consists of 16 residues. The CDR3 region has the DNA TGCGCCAGCAGTGAGTCCCTAGCTACTTCGGTCTACGAGCAGTACTTC. Amino acid sequence: CASSESLATSVYEQYF.

This clone was counted a single time. This sequence joins TRBV28 and TRBJ2-2; 13 bases fit TRBD2. After removal of 5 bases from V and 6 bases from J, the junction contained 9 bases not matched to a gene. Germline V gene data show CDR1 as MDHEN and CDR2 as SYDVKM. The CDR3 is 17 amino acids. This CDR3 reads CASSRRTSGRLAGELFF. CDR3 nucleotides: TGTGCCAGCAGTCGTCGGACTAGCGGGAGATTGGCCGGGGAGCTGTTTTTT.

The V gene is TRBV28, the J gene TRBJ2-5, with no clear D. This CDR3 contains 15 residues. CDR1 and CDR2 (germline): MDHEN, SYDVKM. The V gene lost 5 bases and the J gene lost 7 bases, with 20 bases spanning the gap. CDR3 nucleotide sequence: TGTGCCAGCAGTACCGTCGGGCTACCCCCGGGGACCCAGTACTTC. The encoded protein is CASSTVGLPPGTQYF.

The gene calls are TRBV7-2 and TRBJ2-2; 11 positions match TRBD2. Trimming removed 5 bases from V and 5 bases from J; junction bases left unmatched: 13. The CDR3 extends over 18 amino acids. Germline V gene lookup returns CDR1 SGHTA and CDR2 FQGNSA. The CDR3 DNA sequence: TGTGCCAGCAGCACAAATCCGGGACTAGCGGAGCGAACCGGGGAGCTGTTTTTT. Translating gives CASSTNPGLAERTGELFF.

This clone appeared once. The V call is TRBV28, the J call TRBJ2-7; D remains ambiguous. Trimming stripped 3 bases from V and 0 bases from J, with 9 bases between. Germline assignment: CDR1 MDHEN and CDR2 SYDVKM. The CDR3 consists of 14 residues. As DNA, the CDR3 is TGTGCCAGCAGTTTCATGGACGGCTCCTACGAGCAGTACTTC. It is translated as CASSFMDGSYEQYF.

The genes are TRBV28 and TRBJ2-5; maybe TRBD2 (6 bases). The J call may be faulty, since TRBJ2-7 better matches the DNA end. In germline, CDR1 is MDHEN, CDR2 SYDVKM. The CDR3 length is 13 residues. CDR3 sequence: CATEGRLAYEQYF. The CDR3 region has the DNA TGTGCCACGGAGGGCAGGCTGGCCTACGAGCAGTACTTC.

The chain couples TRBV5-1 to TRBJ2-2, with TRBD2 identical over 12 bases. Unmatched junction bases numbered 11, after V lost 2 bases and J lost 6 bases. The CDR3 sequence is 18 residues long. Germline CDR1 reads SGHRS; CDR2 reads YFSETQ. The CDR3 reads CASSFATSGSSVSGELFF. CDR3 DNA sequence: TGCGCCAGCAGCTTCGCGACTAGCGGGAGCTCAGTCTCCGGGGAGCTGTTTTTT.

The genes are TRBV30 and TRBJ1-4, with D possibly being TRBD1 (5 bases). Germline V gene lookup returns CDR1 GTSNPN and CDR2 SVGIG (reference sequence). CDR3 size: 13 residues. Trimming stripped 3 bases from V and 3 bases from J, with 8 bases between. The CDR3 protein is CAWRKGPNEKLFF. For the CDR3, the DNA is TGTGCCTGGAGAAAGGGGCCTAATGAAAAACTGTTTTTT.

The rearrangement uses TRBV27 and TRBJ1-4; possibly TRBD1 for D (6 bases). CDR1 is MNHEY, CDR2 SMNVEV, per germline (reference sequence). The CDR3 is made up of 15 amino acids. Trimming cost V 7 bases and J 5 bases, with 17 bases left between them. The CDR3, as DNA: TGTGCCAGCAAAAAACAGGGAGTGATAAATGAAAAACTGTTTTTT. Protein: CASKKQGVINEKLFF.

The J gene is TRBJ1-4, the V gene TRBV6-6; D is ambiguous. CDR1 and CDR2 (germline): MNHNY, SVGAGI (reference sequence). The CDR3 spans 13 residues. Deletions cut 6 bases from V and 3 bases from J, with 8 bases between. In DNA form, the CDR3 reads TGTGCCAGCAGACGTGTGGCTAATGAAAAACTGTTTTTT. Its protein product is CASRRVANEKLFF.

The chain employs TRBV7-8 and TRBJ2-3, with 9 positions matching TRBD1. There are 14 residues in the CDR3. Germline trimming cut 7 bases from V and 5 bases from J; bases unmatched to any gene: 7. Germline V gene data show CDR1 as SGHVS and CDR2 as FQNEAQ. The CDR3 protein is CASILDRGLDTQYF. CDR3 nucleotides: TGTGCCAGCATTCTTGACAGGGGGTTAGATACGCAGTATTTT. Full variable domain (rest looked up from reference TRBV7-8 and TRBJ2-3): GAGVSQSPRYKVAKRGQDVALRCDPISGHVSLFWYQQALGQGPEFLTYFQNEAQLDKSGLPSDRFFAERPEGSVSTLKIQRTQQEDSAVYLCASILDRGLDTQYFGPGTRLTVL.

The chain has TRBV28 and TRBJ2-5; D is undetermined. The J call may not be correct, given that the DNA end is closer to TRBJ2-7. Germline V gene data show CDR1 as MDHEN and CDR2 as SYDVKM. The CDR3 spans 15 residues. This chain's CDR3 is CASSRPERSPYEQYF. DNA for the CDR3: TGTGCCAGCAGTAGGCCCGAGAGATCTCCCTACGAGCAGTACTTC.

J is TRBJ2-6 and V is TRBV6-5; D perhaps matches TRBD1 (5 bases). This CDR3 spans 16 amino acids. CDR1 is MNHEY and CDR2 is SVGAGI in the germline V gene. V was shortened by 2 bases and J by 2 bases, with 10 bases between the two germline ends. The CDR3 nucleotides are TGTGCCAGCAGTTACACAGGACATGCTGGGGCCAACGTCCTGACTTTC. Its translation: CASSYTGHAGANVLTF.

This clone was detected only once. The chain joins TRBV7-9 to TRBJ2-2; D might be TRBD2 (6 bases). Germline CDR1 and CDR2: SEHNR and FQNEAQ (reference sequence). The V and J ends lost 0 bases and 4 bases respectively, with 9 bases between them. This CDR3 contains 15 residues. The chain's CDR3 is CASSLAYSGTGELFF. In DNA form, the CDR3 reads TGTGCCAGCAGCTTAGCTTATAGCGGCACCGGGGAGCTGTTTTTT.

The chain is built from TRBV11-2 and TRBJ2-7; 14 bases fit TRBD2. CDR3 length equals 18 residues. Germline assignment: CDR1 SGHAT and CDR2 FQNNGV. J lost 2 bases, V lost 3 bases, and 9 bases had no gene match. In nucleotides, the CDR3 is TGTGCCAGCAGCTTGGGACTAGCGGGAGCCTCAGCCCCCTACGAGCAGTACTTC. Translated, it gives CASSLGLAGASAPYEQYF.

CDR3 loop: CASSLGTGRSGANVLTF. The CDR3 coding sequence is TGTGCCAGCAGCTTAGGGACAGGCCGCTCTGGGGCCAACGTCCTGACTTTC. The chain has TRBV7-9 and TRBJ2-6; TRBD1 aligns across 7 bases. The CDR3 runs 17 residues. Per the germline V gene, CDR1 is SEHNR and CDR2 is FQNEAQ (reference sequence). The V gene end was trimmed by 1 base and the J gene end by 0 bases; junction bases not matched to a gene: 3. Variable domain in full (rest from reference TRBV7-9 and TRBJ2-6): DTGVSQNPRHKITKRGQNVTFRCDPISEHNRLYWYRQTLGQGPEFLTYFQNEAQLEKSRLLSDRFSAERPKGSFSTLEIQRTEQGDSAMYLCASSLGTGRSGANVLTFGAGSRLTVL.

The V call is TRBV11-3, the J call TRBJ2-2; 9 bases align to TRBD1. The trim removed 6 bases at V and 5 bases at J, leaving 4 bases unmatched. Germline CDR1 reads SGHNT; CDR2 reads YENEEA. The CDR3 is 14 amino acids. The CDR3 coding sequence is TGTGCCAGCAGGACCGGGACAGGGACCGGGGAGCTGTTTTTT. This encodes CASRTGTGTGELFF.

The gene calls are TRBV9 and TRBJ1-6, with D unclear. The CDR3 totals 15 residues. CDR1 and CDR2 (germline): SGDLS, YYNGEE. Trimming left V 0 bases short and J 7 bases short, with 11 bases between. The CDR3 is CASSVGPAENSPLHF. The CDR3 nucleotides read TGTGCCAGCAGCGTAGGTCCAGCTGAAAATTCACCCCTCCACTTT. The full variable domain, completed using reference TRBV9 and TRBJ1-6, is DSGVTQTPKHLITATGQRVTLRCSPRSGDLSVYWYQQSLDQGLQFLIQYYNGEERAKGNILERFSAQQFPDLHSELNLSSLELGDSALYFCASSVGPAENSPLHFGNGTRLTVT.